The next 14 T cell receptor beta chains were all read from a single sample in a study of blood T cells in healthy people across ages. With a J-beta primer mix and a sample-barcoded 5' primer, a second PCR ran roughly 7 to 11 cycles. Each CDR3 protein is one row after TCRdb ran MiXCR on the 5' RACE reads. This sample carries 700,000 to 850,000 distinct CDR3 sequences, around 36% of them seen once, and the ten largest clones take around 13%. Sequencing was performed on blood. These receptors were obtained from a man younger than 35 in good health.

This chain connects TRBV7-9 to TRBJ1-1, with D maybe TRBD1 (5 bases). This CDR3 comprises 12 residues. Germline V CDR1 and CDR2: SEHNR, FQNEAQ (reference sequence). Trimming left V 7 bases short and J 5 bases short, with 11 bases between. The CDR3 spells CASTAEGTEAFF. The CDR3 nucleotides are TGTGCCAGCACCGCTGAGGGGACTGAAGCTTTCTTT.

The chain employs TRBV7-6 and TRBJ2-7; TRBD1 agrees at 8 bases. The V gene end was trimmed by 3 bases and the J gene end by 3 bases; junction bases not matched to a gene: 7. The CDR3 runs to 15 residues. Per germline, CDR1 SGHVS and CDR2 FNYEAQ. The CDR3 DNA is TGTGCCAGCAGCTTTGGGACAGGAACCTTCTACGAGCAGTACTTC. It is translated as CASSFGTGTFYEQYF.

Remarks on this clonotype: One junction end disagrees with the germline gene, perhaps due to a read error. The gene calls are TRBV27 and TRBJ1-6; TRBD1 is a possible D gene (6 bases). This CDR3 is 16 amino acids long. Germline CDR1 and CDR2: MNHEY and SMNVEV (reference sequence). CDR3 region: CASSLPDRLENSPPHF. The CDR3 nucleotides read TGTGCCAGCAGTCTACCAGACAGGTTGGAGAATTCACCCCCCCACTTT.

The J gene is TRBJ1-2, the V gene TRBV3-1, with D possibly being TRBD1 (5 bases). CDR3 length: 14 residues. Trimming took off 2 bases at V and 0 bases at J, with 7 bases between the two ends. Germline-derived CDR1 and CDR2 are LGHDT and YNNKEL (reference sequence). CDR3 protein: CASSQRGSNYGYTF. Written as DNA, the CDR3 is TGTGCCAGCAGCCAAAGGGGTTCTAACTATGGCTACACCTTC.

V and J are TRBV6-2 or TRBV6-3 and TRBJ1-2, with D hard to call. The CDR3 extends over 17 amino acids. The germline V gene encodes CDR1 MNHEY and CDR2 SVGEGT. V gave up 0 bases and J gave up 4 bases, with 18 bases separating them. The chain's CDR3 is CASSYSREDITIYGYTF. CDR3 sequence (DNA): TGTGCCAGCAGTTACTCGAGGGAGGATATAACGATCTATGGCTACACCTTC.

The V gene is TRBV7-2, the J gene TRBJ1-4, with 7 bases lining up with TRBD1. The length of the CDR3 is 13 residues. With V trimmed by 5 bases and J by 10 bases, 7 bases remained unmatched. Germline V lookup: CDR1 SGHTA, CDR2 FQGNSA. The CDR3 reads CASSRQGSGKLFF. The CDR3 nucleotides read TGTGCCAGCAGCAGACAGGGTTCTGGAAAACTGTTTTTT.

This clonotype turned up a few times. The chain joins TRBV6-2 or TRBV6-3 to TRBJ2-5; D might be TRBD1 (6 bases). The J call could be wrong; TRBJ2-7 is a better fit for the DNA end. This CDR3 has 13 amino acids. Germline CDR1 is MNHEY and CDR2 is SVGEGT. CDR3 loop: CASRSNTGYEQYF. The CDR3 DNA sequence: TGTGCCAGCAGGTCCAATACAGGGTACGAGCAGTACTTC.

This clonotype showed up many times. The chain joins TRBV3-1 to TRBJ2-3, with 10 bases identical to TRBD2. Trimming took 4 bases from V and 6 from J; bases not matched to a gene: 4. The germline V gene encodes CDR1 LGHDT and CDR2 YNNKEL (reference sequence). The CDR3 spans 14 residues. This CDR3 is CASSPSGGSDTQYF. For the CDR3, the DNA is TGTGCCAGCAGCCCTAGCGGGGGTAGCGATACGCAGTATTTT.

The chain is built from TRBV5-5 and TRBJ2-5; TRBD1 matches at 8 bases. The junction had 12 bases not matched to a gene; V was cut back by 0 bases and J by 11 bases. The CDR3 covers 15 residues. Germline values: CDR1 SGHKS, CDR2 YYEKEE (reference sequence). In nucleotides, the CDR3 is TGTGCCAGCAGCTTGGGACAGGGGTACTACAATGAGCAGTACTTC. Protein: CASSLGQGYYNEQYF.

This clonotype was observed a handful of times. This rearrangement joins TRBV12-3 or TRBV12-4 to TRBJ1-1; D is possibly TRBD1 (6 bases). The CDR3 length is 13 residues. Trimming removed 5 bases from V and 5 bases from J, with 12 bases in between. CDR3 sequence reads: CASSDGGRTEAFF. Here the CDR3 DNA reads TGTGCCAGCAGTGATGGGGGCAGGACTGAAGCTTTCTTT.

In its sample, this clonotype was seen a few times. The chain recombines TRBV6-5 with TRBJ2-1, with 7 bases matching TRBD1. The CDR3 runs 14 residues. CDR1 and CDR2 from the germline V gene are MNHEY and SVGAGI. The J segment lost 2 bases and the V segment lost 6 bases, leaving 4 bases of the junction unmatched. The CDR3 DNA reads as TGTGCCAGCAGCATAAGGGGGCCCTACAATGAGCAGTTCTTC. This translates into CASSIRGPYNEQFF.

The CDR3 sequence is CASSQRAWADADTQYF. The CDR3 region has the DNA TGTGCCAGCAGCCAAAGGGCATGGGCTGATGCAGATACGCAGTATTTT. The genes are TRBV14 and TRBJ2-3; D unclear. With 2 bases removed from V and 4 bases from J, the gap between germline ends came to 16 bases. The CDR3 is 16 amino acids. Germline loops: CDR1 SGHDN, CDR2 FVKESK.

V and J are TRBV4-3 and TRBJ2-7; D might be TRBD1 (6 bases). The CDR3 length is 12 residues. Germline V CDR1 and CDR2: LGHNA, YSLEER. Trimming took 3 bases from V and 7 from J, leaving 10 bases between them. The CDR3 loop is CASSHPGTEQYF. Written as DNA, the CDR3 is TGCGCCAGCAGCCACCCCGGGACAGAGCAGTACTTC.

V is TRBV7-2 and J is TRBJ1-1, with D maybe TRBD1 (5 bases). There are 16 residues in the CDR3. V was shortened by 1 base and J by 0 bases, with 12 bases between the two germline ends. Germline V gives CDR1 SGHTA, CDR2 FQGNSA. CDR3 DNA sequence: TGTGCCAGCAGCTTAGTGGGCAGGGAATTGAACACTGAAGCTTTCTTT. It translates to CASSLVGRELNTEAFF.